Here is one T cell receptor (beta chain) with its context. Antigen specificity is unknown. The PCR contained 60 Vbeta and 13 Jbeta primers. TCRdb's copy holds only in-frame clones and misses some; the assay was immunoSEQ multiplex PCR. The table includes roughly 190,000 clones, 87% detected once. This CDR3 is 15 amino acids long. Losses at the gene ends were 4 bases for V and 3 bases for J; bases not matched to a gene: 9. Germline assignment: CDR1 SGDLS and CDR2 YYNGEE. These data are taken from a study of cytomegalovirus exposure and HLA in healthy donors. Regarding the study as a whole: Whilst most TCR sequences proved rare, a subset of public TCRs occurred across many donors.

The receptor comes from a boy aged 2 to 10 in good health and CMV-seronegative. The specimen was PBMCs. The gene calls are TRBV9 and TRBJ1-1, with 7 bases aligning to TRBD1. CDR3: CASSPSDRDDTEAFF. The DNA for the CDR3 is TGTGCCAGCAGCCCCTCTGACAGGGACGACACTGAAGCTTTCTTT.